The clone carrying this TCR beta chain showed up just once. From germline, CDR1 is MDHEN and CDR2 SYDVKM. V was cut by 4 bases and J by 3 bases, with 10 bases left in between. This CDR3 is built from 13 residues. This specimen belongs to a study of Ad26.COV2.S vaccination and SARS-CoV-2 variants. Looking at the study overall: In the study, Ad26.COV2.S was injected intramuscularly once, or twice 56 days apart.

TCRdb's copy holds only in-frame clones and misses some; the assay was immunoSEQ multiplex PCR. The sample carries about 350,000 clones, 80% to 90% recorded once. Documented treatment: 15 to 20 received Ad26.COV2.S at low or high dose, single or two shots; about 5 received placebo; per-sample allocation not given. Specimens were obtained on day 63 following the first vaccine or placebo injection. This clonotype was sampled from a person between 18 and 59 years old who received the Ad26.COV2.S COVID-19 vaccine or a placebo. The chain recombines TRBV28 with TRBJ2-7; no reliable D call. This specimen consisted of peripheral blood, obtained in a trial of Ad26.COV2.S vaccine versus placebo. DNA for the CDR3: TGTGCCAGCAGTTCATCAGTAGTCTACGAGCAGTACTTC. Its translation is CASSSSVVYEQYF.